Included here is one T cell receptor (beta chain) sequence, with context. This clonotype was observed a few times. This clone's antigen is unknown. The record has no base qualities; no much larger clone is one base away. These data belong to a study of identical twins listed by TCRdb under 2016. Study-level background: The study deep-sequenced TCR alpha and beta repertoires from monozygotic twins, unrelated adults of various ages and cord blood to test whether fetal clonotypes persist. To rule out contamination, replicate twin experiments were performed at different times with different library preparation protocols.

Inclusive of the bounding cysteine and phenylalanine, the CDR3 is 15 residues long. Only the CDR3 region is kept as DNA, spanning 45 bases read in frame from base 1. V is pared back by 0 bases and J by 12 bases, with 15 bases lying between the germline termini. Library creation used 5' RACE. Sequencing relied on an Illumina HiSeq 2000. Template switching added a universal primer binding site, and the final cDNA carried a unique molecular identifier that allowed TCR cDNA molecules to be counted accurately. First-strand cDNA for TCR alpha and beta chains was synthesized from specific primers in the conserved constant-segment region. To control for contamination, every cDNA library carried two barcodes: a SMART-Mk sample barcode plus Illumina barcodes. TruSeq adapter sequences and Illumina sample barcodes were added in two successive PCR steps. TCR alpha and beta cDNA libraries were sequenced on the Illumina HiSeq platform with custom primers. As for the original processing: MiGEC processed the raw reads to extract unique molecular identifiers, while MiXCR was used to determine the CDR3 positions. For each individual, recombination models were inferred using an EM algorithm with the repgenHMM and IGoR tools. The tcR package in R was used for shared clonotype analysis, with sharing normalized by the product of cloneset sizes. To study raw recombination without the effects of thymic and clonal selection, out-of-frame nonproductive sequences were analyzed. TCRdb reran the public reads through fastp at Q25 and MiXCR, keeping productive beta chains. Identical CDR3 proteins give one entry, which carries the most common genes and DNA. The V and J calls reflect TCRdb's pipeline rather than the authors' work. For this sample the table gives around 680,000 distinct CDR3 sequences, of which 8.6% were detected only once. The ten top clones hold 0.98% of the sample.

Only healthy Caucasian donors were included. The twin cohort consisted of three pairs of female monozygotic twins, all aged 18 to 29 years. RNA for TCR libraries was isolated from peripheral blood mononuclear cells. On the study overall, not on this receptor specifically: Conclusions relied on cross-sectional statistical analysis, since the same donors could not be followed over many years. Out-of-frame TCR alpha sharing in monozygotic twins was systematically underestimated by recombination models, whereas sharing between unrelated individuals was in agreement with the recombination models. The excess sharing between twins in beta out-of-frame sequences was weaker because fewer shared sequences reduced the signal-to-noise ratio. Compared with coincidental sharing between unrelated individuals, an excess of low generation-probability sequences was observed among out-of-frame TCR alpha sequences shared between twins. Abundant cord blood beta clonotypes carried fewer insertions; young adult naive repertoires showed a weaker similar trend, while memory repertoires showed none. Zero-insertion analyses could be partly confounded by invariant T cells such as MAIT and iNKT, although diverse VJ usage argued against such confounding for most clonotypes.

In addition, the sample was reused for a study of yellow fever vaccine responses in identical twins. According to the second study: According to the authors, the vaccine-induced T cell response in identical twins seemed to be partly convergent and partly specific to each individual. In the study, vaccine-responding T cell clones were precisely tracked in identical twins.

The V and J genes are TRBV12-3 or TRBV12-4 and TRBJ1-6; TRBD1 could be the D gene, as 5 bases match. This TCR came from a woman between 18 and 29 years old in good health. The sample taken for sequencing was PBMCs. The CDR3: CASSLAGTTHIPLHF. Read as DNA, the sequence is TGTGCCAGCAGTTTAGCCGGGACTACCCATATACCCCTCCACTTT.